These 9 T cell receptor beta chains were sequenced from one sample in a study of response to subunit inactivated influenza vaccine. TCRdb reprocessed the RT-PCR reads via MiXCR and lists one record per CDR3 protein. The sample includes roughly 500,000 distinct CDR3 sequences, approximately 20% of them seen just once. These data also formed part of another study, on T cells expressing NK-cell markers. In that study: 5'RACE template switching built TCR beta cDNA with unique molecular identifiers.

The sequences come from CD4+ T cells sorted from PBMCs, collected roughly 12 days after vaccination. The source is a man between 50 and 59 years old who received an inactivated influenza vaccine.

The CDR3 nucleotides read TGTGCCAGCAGTTTCGGGAGAACTGGCGGCGAGCAGTTCTTC. Its protein is CASSFGRTGGEQFF. The rearrangement joins TRBV28 to TRBJ2-1; maybe TRBD2 (6 bases). Trimming took 3 bases from V and 10 from J, leaving 16 bases between them. In germline, CDR1 is MDHEN, CDR2 SYDVKM. This CDR3 has 14 amino acids.

The V call is TRBV4-2, the J call TRBJ2-2, with no clear D. This CDR3 spans 15 amino acids. The germline CDR1 and CDR2 sequences are LGHNA and YNFKEQ. Trimming pared 4 bases from V and 4 bases from J, leaving 13 bases between. The CDR3 spells CASSPLPRGTGELFF. CDR3 coding DNA: TGTGCCAGCAGCCCCCTACCGAGAGGCACCGGGGAGCTGTTTTTT.

V and J are TRBV18 and TRBJ1-1; D uncertain. Trimming removed 10 bases from V and 1 base from J, with 10 bases in between. Germline assignment: CDR1 KGHSH and CDR2 LQKENI. CDR3 length: 12 residues. The DNA of the CDR3 is TGTGCCACCTCCAGTGGGAACACTGAAGCTTTCTTT. Translated: CATSSGNTEAFF.

The chain combines TRBV12-3 or TRBV12-4 with TRBJ1-2, with 9 positions matching TRBD1. This CDR3 has 15 residues. The ends lost 4 bases at V and 3 bases at J; junction bases unmatched: 6. The CDR3 here is CASSSPGQGYYGYTF. CDR3 coding DNA: TGTGCCAGCAGTTCTCCGGGACAGGGATACTATGGCTACACCTTC.

Ten or more counts support this clonotype. The chain is built from TRBV29-1 and TRBJ2-4; a possible D gene is TRBD2 (6 bases). V shed 5 bases and J shed 7 bases, with 9 bases lying between them. Germline V gene sequence: CDR1 SQVTM, CDR2 ANQGSEA. This CDR3 comprises 11 residues. The chain's CDR3 is CSVYRENIQYF. The CDR3 DNA follows: TGCAGCGTTTATCGGGAGAACATTCAGTACTTC.

This rearrangement joins TRBV6-1 to TRBJ2-1, with 7 nucleotides matching TRBD2. V trimming: 6 bases; J trimming: 3 bases; junction bases outside the gene matches: 2. The V gene's germline CDR1 is MNHNS and CDR2 SASEGT. This CDR3 contains 13 residues. The CDR3 DNA sequence: TGTGCCAGCAGAAGCGGGAACTACAATGAGCAGTTCTTC. This codes for CASRSGNYNEQFF.

The chain is built from TRBV7-2 and TRBJ2-2; D is perhaps TRBD1 or TRBD2 (5 bases each). The germline V gene encodes CDR1 SGHTA and CDR2 FQGNSA. The CDR3 loop spans 13 amino acids. Trimming shortened V by 3 bases and J by 6 bases, and 8 bases separated the two germline ends. CDR3 coding DNA: TGTGCCAGCAGCTTTCTGGGGGCCGGGGAGCTGTTTTTT. Its protein product is CASSFLGAGELFF. The full variable domain, its missing parts supplied by reference TRBV7-2 and TRBJ2-2, is GAGVSQSPSNKVTEKGKDVELRCDPISGHTALYWYRQSLGQGLEFLIYFQGNSAPDKSGLPSDRFSAERTGGSVSTLTIQRTQQEDSAVYLCASSFLGAGELFFGEGSRLTVL.

This clonotype was found many times. The rearrangement joins TRBV2 to TRBJ2-2; 11 nucleotides match TRBD2. V was clipped by 6 bases and J by 0 bases; unmatched bases: 3. Germline assignment: CDR1 SNHLY and CDR2 FYNNEI. This CDR3 contains 16 residues. CDR3 protein: CASRASGGPNTGELFF. In DNA, the CDR3 is TGTGCCAGCAGGGCTAGCGGGGGGCCGAACACCGGGGAGCTGTTTTTT.

This clonotype appeared a few times. The chain has TRBV11-2 and TRBJ2-2, with D possibly being TRBD2 (5 bases). This CDR3 region has 13 residues. V lost 6 bases, J lost 5 bases, and 10 bases lay in between. CDR1 and CDR2 from the germline V gene are SGHAT and FQNNGV. This CDR3 reads CASSQRATGELFF. DNA for the CDR3: TGTGCCAGCAGTCAGAGGGCTACCGGGGAGCTGTTTTTT.